What follows is one TCR beta chain and its context. What this receptor recognizes is not known. Per-base quality was not reported, and no clone a single base away is much larger than it. This sample was taken from a study of tumor and adjacent non-tumor tissue in lung cancer (dated by TCRdb to between 2017 and 2018). As for the study more broadly: Patients with adenocarcinoma (over 11), squamous cell carcinoma (2) and small cell lung cancer (1) were included in the cohort. The roughly 15 enrolled patients, of whom around 10 were men and 5 were women, were aged about 31 to 85 years and were diagnosed with TNM stage I to III disease. Sequencing generated a total of more than 95 million productive TCRbeta reads, averaging around 4.2 million reads per sample. The study compared bulk TCRbeta repertoires between lung tumor tissue and matched distant non-tumor lung tissue from 15 lung cancer patients. TCRbeta CDR3 sequencing was performed on thirty paired specimens, with one tumor sample and one normal lung sample collected per patient.

RNA was isolated from bulk unsorted tissue, and RNA quality was assessed with a NanoDrop ND-1000 and an Agilent 2100. Newly diagnosed lung cancer patients without prior chemotherapy who had been admitted for thoracic surgery in China between August and November 2014 were enrolled as donors. Patients with previous radiotherapy or chemotherapy, or with another concurrent cancer, were excluded from the study. Surgical tissue pieces of 1-2 cm3 were preserved in RNAlater solution and were kept at -80 degrees C until use. Findings and caveats that apply to the study as a whole: Because peripheral blood was not sequenced, blood TCRbeta repertoires in the lung cancer patients of the study were not examined. Neither the sequencing platform nor unique molecular identifiers are mentioned in the methods. TCR diversity was significantly higher in younger patients, and greater tumor TCR diversity was associated with shorter overall survival and shorter disease-free survival. A significantly larger cumulative share of the repertoire was made up by the top 100 clones in normal lung than in tumor tissue. Only roughly 14 patients were included in the cohort, and the need for larger samples and more detailed clinical data was noted by the authors. TCR diversity (inverse Simpson) was significantly higher in tumor than in normal lung tissue (around 450 vs 160, P = 0.0075, Mann-Whitney U test).

Receptor libraries were prepared by multiplex PCR. Sequenced on an Illumina HiSeq 2500. TCRbeta libraries were constructed through three rounds of nested PCR with primers (Table S4) according to protocols modified from ARM-PCR. Before sequencing, PCR products of 200-500 bp were excised from the gel and purified with the QIAquick gel extraction kit. The original pipeline was this. Trimmomatic was used to clean the reads, FLASH was used to merge the reads into complete CDR3 sequences, and MiTCR was used to assign the reads to V(D)J germline segments. Clonal diversity was calculated as the inverse Simpson's index using VDJtools. A read counted as productive if the sequence was in-frame and lacked a premature stop codon. The public reads were run again by TCRdb, first through fastp at Q25 and then through MiXCR, and only productive beta chains were kept. Duplicate CDR3 protein sequences are folded into a single record with the most common DNA and genes. TCRdb, not the authors, supplied the V and J calls. The sample table records 200,000 or so distinct CDR3 sequences; 71% of these occur just once. The ten largest clones capture about 23% of the sample.

The CDR3 contains 14 residues, cysteine and phenylalanine counted. The retained sequence is limited to the CDR3, 42 bases, with the frame set at the first base. Deletion took 1 base off V and 3 bases off J, with a span of 9 bases between the germline ends. Looking up the germline V gene yields CDR1 MNHNS and CDR2 SASEGT. The chain couples TRBV6-1 to TRBJ2-5, with the D gene call left open. This sequence was found in a man aged 55-75 years with non-small cell lung cancer. Sample: lung tumor tissue. CDR3 region: CASSEGLTEETQYF. The DNA sequence reads TGTGCCAGCAGTGAAGGGTTGACCGAAGAGACCCAGTACTTC.